The 30 T cell receptor beta chains in this list originate from one sample, sequenced in a study of regulatory T cells in long-lasting Graves disease. The time point denotes: persistent/refractory GD, antithyroid drugs over 5 years with positive TRAb. Following extraction of RNA from PBMCs, that RNA was used to make the TCR library. Sequencing libraries for TCR beta were prepared with iRepertoire HTBI primers and Arm-PCR of CDR3 regions. TCRdb re-called the multiplex PCR reads with MiXCR, one entry per CDR3 protein. Here the sample spans some 450,000 distinct CDR3 sequences, less than 25% being singletons. The sequenced sample was peripheral blood mononuclear cells (PBMCs), obtained when the disease was refractory, from a patient treated with antithyroid drugs. The receptors stem from a female donor with Graves disease.

There are a few counts of this clonotype. In DNA, the CDR3 is TGTGCCTGGAGGGGTATACAGGGCGAAAAACTGTTTTTT. It translates to CAWRGIQGEKLFF. The chain employs TRBV30 and TRBJ1-4, with a weak D call TRBD1 (6 bases). Germline V CDR1 and CDR2: GTSNPN, SVGIG (reference sequence). V was shortened by 3 bases and J by 8 bases, with 13 bases between the two germline ends. The CDR3 covers 13 residues. Looking up the rest from reference TRBV30 and TRBJ1-4 gives the full variable domain: SQTIHQWPATLVQPVGSPLSLECTVEGTSNPNLYWYRQAAGRGLQLLFYSVGIGQISSEVPQNLSASRPQDRQFILSSKKLLLSDSGFYLCAWRGIQGEKLFFGSGTQLSVL.

This clonotype was counted at least ten times. The J gene is TRBJ1-5, the V gene TRBV5-1, with no clear D. Trimming pared 4 bases from V and 0 bases from J, leaving 11 bases between. CDR1 and CDR2 (germline): SGHRS, YFSETQ. CDR3 length: 15 residues. This CDR3 reads CASSLDGYSNQPQHF. The DNA of the CDR3 is TGCGCCAGCAGCCTCGACGGTTATAGCAATCAGCCCCAGCATTTT.

The rearrangement links TRBV18 to TRBJ2-7; 7 bases agree with TRBD1. This CDR3 spans 15 amino acids. The V gene's germline CDR1 is KGHSH and CDR2 LQKENI. Losses at the gene ends were 0 bases for V and 4 bases for J; bases not matched to a gene: 6. The CDR3 sequence is CASSPPLTGLYEQYF. Here the CDR3 DNA reads TGTGCCAGCTCACCACCCTTGACAGGGCTGTACGAGCAGTACTTC. Combining the CDR3 with reference TRBV18 and TRBJ2-7 gives the whole variable domain NAGVMQNPRHLVRRRGQEARLRCSPMKGHSHVYWYRQLPEEGLKFMVYLQKENIIDESGMPKERFSAEFPKEGPSILRIQQVVRGDSAAYFCASSPPLTGLYEQYFGPGTRLTVT.

This clonotype showed up many times. V is TRBV20-1 and J is TRBJ1-1; 7 bases are a match to TRBD1. Germline V lookup: CDR1 DFQATT, CDR2 SNEGSKA (reference sequence). This CDR3 comprises 12 residues. Unmatched junction bases numbered 8, after V lost 2 bases and J lost 11 bases. CDR3 sequence reads: CSARQTGTAAFF. The CDR3 DNA is TGCAGTGCTAGACAAACCGGGACAGCGGCTTTCTTT.

The J gene is TRBJ2-2, the V gene TRBV5-1; no firm D call. This CDR3 spans 15 amino acids. Trimming took 4 bases from V and 0 from J, leaving 10 bases between them. Germline V gene sequence: CDR1 SGHRS, CDR2 YFSETQ. CDR3 DNA: TGCGCCAGCAGCCCCACAGCAGCGAACACCGGGGAGCTGTTTTTT. Residues: CASSPTAANTGELFF.

This clonotype was recorded at least ten times. The gene calls are TRBV12-3 or TRBV12-4 and TRBJ1-1; perhaps TRBD1 as D (5 bases). V was clipped by 7 bases and J by 0 bases, with 18 bases between them. This CDR3 comprises 16 residues. The CDR3 loop is CASKSERTFMNTEAFF. In DNA, the CDR3 is TGTGCCAGCAAATCGGAGAGGACATTTATGAACACTGAAGCTTTCTTT.

V usage is TRBV20-1 and J usage is TRBJ2-2; D is possibly TRBD2 (6 bases). Germline V gene sequence: CDR1 DFQATT, CDR2 SNEGSKA (reference sequence). V lost 1 base and J 3 bases, leaving 15 bases between the germline ends. The CDR3 totals 16 residues. The CDR3 region has the DNA TGCAGTGCTAGAGTGATTGTCGGGGGTGACACCGGGGAGCTGTTTTTT. As protein: CSARVIVGGDTGELFF.

Concerning this clonotype itself: An end of the junction does not agree with germline; a read error may underlie this. CDR3 region: CASGDASGIREQYF. In DNA form, the CDR3 reads TGTGCCAGCGGTGATGCTAGCGGGATCCGCGAGCAGTACTTC. The chain combines TRBV25-1 with TRBJ2-7; 9 bases are shared with TRBD2. The CDR3 runs to 14 residues. Germline lookup yields CDR1 MGHDK and CDR2 SYGVNS.

This clonotype has more than one count but fewer than ten. Relative to the germline gene, one junction end is altered; a read error may explain this. The chain couples TRBV15 to TRBJ1-1; D gene ambiguous. The germline gives CDR1 LNHNV, CDR2 YYDKDF (reference sequence). The CDR3 length is 14 residues. CDR3 protein: CATSREGANTEASF. DNA of the CDR3: TGTGCCACCAGCAGAGAGGGAGCGAACACTGAAGCTTCCTTT.

The chain joins TRBV5-1 to TRBJ1-1; D call uncertain. The germline V and J ends were trimmed by 3 bases and 6 bases, with 15 bases remaining between them. Looked up from germline, CDR1 is SGHRS and CDR2 is YFSETQ. The CDR3 contains 14 residues. This CDR3 is CASSSGSGRAEAFF. The CDR3 coding sequence is TGCGCCAGCAGCTCGGGCTCGGGTCGGGCTGAAGCTTTCTTT.

The table lists this clonotype with a few counts. The chain recombines TRBV7-9 with TRBJ2-4; tentative D call: TRBD1 (6 bases). Per germline, CDR1 SEHNR and CDR2 FQNEAQ (reference sequence). Trimming stripped 4 bases from V and 1 base from J, with 11 bases between. This CDR3 has 15 amino acids. The CDR3 DNA follows: TGTGCCAGCAGCTCCAGGGGATCTGCCAAAAACATTCAGTACTTC. Its protein product is CASSSRGSAKNIQYF. The full variable domain, completed using reference TRBV7-9 and TRBJ2-4, is DTGVSQNPRHKITKRGQNVTFRCDPISEHNRLYWYRQTLGQGPEFLTYFQNEAQLEKSRLLSDRFSAERPKGSFSTLEIQRTEQGDSAMYLCASSSRGSAKNIQYFGAGTRLSVL.

This clonotype was recorded at least ten times. This sequence joins TRBV19 and TRBJ1-5, with D possibly matching TRBD1 (6 bases). Looked up from germline, CDR1 is LNHDA and CDR2 is SQIVND (reference sequence). This CDR3 comprises 15 residues. V lost 9 bases, J lost 1 base, and 16 bases lay in between. The DNA of the CDR3 is TGTGCCAGCGCGTCGGGGGGCGCGAGCAATCAGCCCCAGCATTTT. Encoded protein: CASASGGASNQPQHF.

Note on this clonotype: The CDR3 end shows no conserved phenylalanine or tryptophan, and so a read error is likely. CDR3 in amino acids: CASRDQQGGAFL. Here the CDR3 DNA reads TGTGCCAGCAGGGATCAACAGGGTGGAGCTTTCCTT. The chain carries TRBV25-1 and TRBJ1-1; D perhaps matches TRBD1 (6 bases). The CDR3 has 12 amino acids. The germline gives CDR1 MGHDK, CDR2 SYGVNS. The V end was cut by 6 bases, the J end by 10 bases, with 15 bases between.

This clonotype has a handful of counts. The V gene is TRBV7-9, the J gene TRBJ2-5; tentative D call: TRBD1 (5 bases). Deletions cut 1 base from V and 4 bases from J, with 16 bases between. The CDR3 loop spans 16 amino acids. Germline loops: CDR1 SEHNR, CDR2 FQNEAQ (reference sequence). The CDR3, as DNA: TGTGCCAGCAGCTTAGAGGGGCGGCAGGGTGGAGAGACCCAGTACTTC. As protein: CASSLEGRQGGETQYF.

This clonotype was seen only a few times. The CDR3 DNA is TGTGCCAGCAGCTTAGCGAGTGGACTAGGGTCGAGGGCCCAGTACTTC. It encodes CASSLASGLGSRAQYF. The V and J genes are TRBV7-2 and TRBJ2-4; 7 positions agree with TRBD2. CDR1 is SGHTA and CDR2 is FQGNSA in the germline V gene. V dropped 0 bases and J dropped 13; count of bases not matched to a gene: 15. This CDR3 has 16 residues.

In this sample, this clonotype turned up many times. The genes are TRBV20-1 and TRBJ2-5; 14 nucleotides align to TRBD2. V lost 6 bases, J lost 5 bases, and 5 bases stayed unmatched. The CDR3 loop spans 14 amino acids. Looked up from germline, CDR1 is DFQATT and CDR2 is SNEGSKA (reference sequence). The CDR3 DNA is TGCAGTGCAGGACTAGCGGGAGGAACGGAGACCCAGTACTTC. As protein: CSAGLAGGTETQYF.

The V call is TRBV7-9, the J call TRBJ2-1; D might be TRBD1 (7 bases). CDR1 is SEHNR and CDR2 is FQNEAQ in the germline V gene (reference sequence). Trimming took off 5 bases at V and 6 bases at J, with 17 bases between the two ends. The CDR3 loop spans 15 amino acids. The CDR3 here is CASSHPTGTGNEQFF. The CDR3 region has the DNA TGTGCCAGCAGCCACCCGACAGGGACTGGCAATGAGCAGTTCTTC. Combining the CDR3 with reference TRBV7-9 and TRBJ2-1 gives the whole variable domain DTGVSQNPRHKITKRGQNVTFRCDPISEHNRLYWYRQTLGQGPEFLTYFQNEAQLEKSRLLSDRFSAERPKGSFSTLEIQRTEQGDSAMYLCASSHPTGTGNEQFFGPGTRLTVL.

The chain employs TRBV7-9 and TRBJ2-7; 8 bases agree with TRBD1. Germline values: CDR1 SEHNR, CDR2 FQNEAQ (reference sequence). With 1 base clipped from V and 6 bases from J, the junction kept 11 bases outside the gene matches. CDR3 size: 16 residues. CDR3 loop: CASSLVPRTGNPEQYF. The CDR3 bases are TGTGCCAGCAGCTTAGTGCCGCGGACAGGGAACCCCGAGCAGTACTTC.

This clonotype turned up a few times. The chain couples TRBV29-1 to TRBJ2-3; 11 nucleotides agree with TRBD2. The CDR3 consists of 15 residues. Trimming removed 1 base from V and 10 bases from J; junction bases left unmatched: 10. Germline V gives CDR1 SQVTM, CDR2 ANQGSEA. The CDR3 loop is CSVEVLAGGPAAQYF. The CDR3 nucleotides are TGCAGCGTTGAAGTTTTAGCGGGAGGGCCAGCTGCGCAGTATTTT.

This clonotype was found many times. V and J are TRBV27 and TRBJ1-4; 9 bases agree with TRBD1. Germline V gene data show CDR1 as MNHEY and CDR2 as SMNVEV (reference sequence). This CDR3 region has 14 residues. V trimming: 6 bases; J trimming: 7 bases; junction bases outside the gene matches: 6. DNA of the CDR3: TGTGCCAGCAGCATGACAGGGGGTGGTGAAAAACTGTTTTTT. Residues: CASSMTGGGEKLFF.

This clonotype was detected a few times. The gene calls are TRBV5-1 and TRBJ2-5; 13 bases are shared with TRBD2. This CDR3 region has 16 residues. Germline V CDR1 and CDR2: SGHRS, YFSETQ. V trimming: 4 bases; J trimming: 4 bases; junction bases outside the gene matches: 7. CDR3 amino acids: CASSPGLAGFLETQYF. CDR3 coding DNA: TGCGCCAGCAGCCCGGGACTAGCGGGATTTTTAGAGACCCAGTACTTC.

The sample holds a few counts of this clonotype. V usage is TRBV3-1 and J usage is TRBJ1-1; D is possibly TRBD1 (5 bases). CDR3 size: 13 residues. Germline V CDR1 and CDR2: LGHDT, YNNKEL (reference sequence). Trimming removed 3 bases at V and 5 bases at J, with 10 bases between. The CDR3 DNA sequence: TGTGCCAGCAGCCAGCCTGGGGGAACTGAAGCTTTCTTT. As protein: CASSQPGGTEAFF.

The chain recombines TRBV12-3 or TRBV12-4 with TRBJ2-7; D tentatively fits TRBD1 or TRBD2 (5 bases each). Trimming took 6 bases from V and 6 from J, leaving 12 bases between them. The CDR3 runs to 12 residues. CDR3 nucleotide sequence: TGTGCCAGCAGCCCCGGGGCGGGCGAGCAGTACTTC. Residues: CASSPGAGEQYF.

The gene calls are TRBV28 and TRBJ2-7, with D perhaps TRBD1 (6 bases). V lost 6 bases, J lost 2 bases, and 17 bases lay in between. Germline V gene sequence: CDR1 MDHEN, CDR2 SYDVKM. CDR3 length equals 15 residues. The CDR3 DNA reads as TGTGCCAGCAGCCCGAGTTTTAGGACAGCCTACGAGCAGTACTTC. This gives the protein CASSPSFRTAYEQYF.

The chain combines TRBV7-3 with TRBJ2-3, with 9 bases identical to TRBD2. CDR3 size: 14 residues. Germline values: CDR1 SGHTA, CDR2 FQGTGA. Unmatched junction bases numbered 10, after V lost 8 bases and J lost 7 bases. The CDR3 region has the DNA TGTGCCAGCTCAAGCGGGAGGAGTTCCCATACGCAGTATTTT. This codes for CASSSGRSSHTQYF.

This clonotype was seen at least ten times. The genes are TRBV5-1 and TRBJ1-1; unclear D gene. There are 15 residues in the CDR3. Per the germline V gene, CDR1 is SGHRS and CDR2 is YFSETQ. V dropped 6 bases and J dropped 1 base, with 16 bases sitting between them. CDR3 coding DNA: TGCGCCAGCACCCTGTCCCCAGGCACGAACACTGAAGCTTTCTTT. Its protein product is CASTLSPGTNTEAFF.

The V gene is TRBV29-1, the J gene TRBJ2-5, with TRBD1 matching 9 bases. The CDR3 totals 14 residues. CDR1 is SQVTM, CDR2 ANQGSEA, per germline. Losses at the gene ends were 5 bases for V and 4 bases for J; bases not matched to a gene: 8. The CDR3, as DNA: TGCAGCGTTCTCCCCGGGACAGGGAGAGAGACCCAGTACTTC. It encodes CSVLPGTGRETQYF.

The rearrangement joins TRBV6-2 or TRBV6-3 to TRBJ1-1, with TRBD1 as a possible D gene (5 bases). V gave up 1 base and J gave up 0 bases, with 9 bases separating them. The V gene's germline CDR1 is MNHEY and CDR2 SVGEGT. The CDR3 has 15 amino acids. CDR3: CASSYYGHVNTEAFF. The CDR3 bases are TGTGCCAGCAGTTACTATGGACACGTGAACACTGAAGCTTTCTTT.

This rearrangement joins TRBV2 to TRBJ2-7; TRBD2 aligns across 11 bases. Germline lookup yields CDR1 SNHLY and CDR2 FYNNEI. After removal of 5 bases from V and 2 bases from J, the junction contained 11 bases not matched to a gene. The length of the CDR3 is 17 residues. The CDR3 DNA reads as TGTGCCAGCAGTCAAGGGGTCGGGACTAGCGGAACCTACGAGCAGTACTTC. As protein: CASSQGVGTSGTYEQYF.

The sample holds many counts of this clonotype. This chain links TRBV7-2 with TRBJ2-7, with a tentative D call TRBD2 (6 bases). V lost 0 bases and J 3 bases, leaving 15 bases between the germline ends. Germline V CDR1 and CDR2: SGHTA, FQGNSA. The length of the CDR3 is 16 residues. CDR3 in amino acids: CASSLAPGAQVYEQYF. The CDR3 region has the DNA TGTGCCAGCAGCTTAGCGCCGGGAGCTCAAGTCTACGAGCAGTACTTC.